This TCR beta chain was obtained from a study of T cell repertoires in aging, cancer and after chemotherapy (dated by TCRdb to the late 2010s). About the investigation overall: Donors were distributed across six age groups ranging from 30 or younger to 70 or older, with at least three individuals included per group. Healthy donor control TCR repertoires were recorded over several months to years and showed clear clonal overlap across re-sampling. A cohort of 200 to 250 cancer patients (approximately 90 with hematological and 110 to 140 with solid cancers) was assembled, and 95 to 100 healthy donors were included as a reference group. The complete dataset included some 9 million TCR reads. To look at immunoaging and at how T cells reconstitute after chemotherapy, the study profiled TCR beta repertoires in peripheral blood from both healthy donors and cancer patients. The paper's findings and limits, for the study overall: In healthy donors, the decline in TCR diversity with age was mainly due to loss of richness, whereas in cancer patients loss of evenness also played a role. According to the authors, the repertoire data do not permit conclusions about immunological memory after chemotherapy. Median generation probability increased over the chemotherapy interval in both cancer cohorts, suggesting repertoire reconstitution through rebound thymic output. Compared with age-matched healthy donors, untreated patients with either hematological or solid cancers had significantly lower TCR diversity in the blood along with higher clonality.

TCR beta rearrangements were amplified from genomic DNA isolated from peripheral blood, not from sorted cells or RNA. Trimming leaves V shorter by 0 bases and J shorter by 8 bases, with the junction holding 0 bases beyond the gene matches. From the cysteine through the phenylalanine, the CDR3 covers 14 amino acids. Of the read, only the CDR3 DNA is kept; its 42 bases are in frame from base 1. CDR1 and CDR2, looked up from the germline V gene, are SGHTA and FQGNSA. Only a few counts were recorded for this clonotype. It lacks a known antigen. Base-call qualities are not available, and no considerably larger clone is one nucleotide away. Rearranged TRB sequences spanning V, D and J segments were amplified by multiplex touch-down PCR using a mixed TRB-A/B primer pool. Illumina adapters and sample indices were attached to the amplicons in two consecutive PCR reactions using Phusion HS II polymerase. Amplicons were gel-purified using the NucleoSpin Gel and PCR Clean-up kit and were subsequently checked with Qubit and an Agilent 2100 Bioanalyzer. Libraries were sequenced on an Illumina MiSeq using 600-cycle, single-indexed, paired-end runs. As for the authors' bioinformatics: Processing of the TRB sequences was carried out with MiXCR versions 2.12 and 3.0.5. Each unique CDR3 nucleotide sequence was treated as one clone, and only productive sequences with two or more reads were kept. The repertoire metrics were Shannon diversity, evenness, clonality (calculated as one minus evenness), and diversity profiles parameterized by alpha from 0 to 5. The IGoR algorithm was used to calculate generation probabilities of clones in the paired pre- and post-chemotherapy samples. The public reads were run again by TCRdb, first through fastp at Q25 and then through MiXCR, and only productive beta chains were kept. Identical CDR3 proteins give one entry, which carries the most common genes and DNA. TCRdb's processing, not the authors', yielded these V and J calls. The sample table contains about 9,500 distinct CDR3 sequences; only one count was recorded for about 35% of them. The top ten clones comprise 3.5% to 4% of the sample.

The source is a human donor in good health. Recombination joined TRBV7-2 with TRBJ2-2, with 10 bases aligning to TRBD2. The sequenced sample consisted of blood. The DNA is as follows: TGTGCCAGCAGCTTAGCTAGCGGGGGGGGGGAGCTGTTTTTT. It specifies CASSLASGGGELFF.